The clone carrying this TCR beta chain was seen only a few times. Its target is unknown. The data belong to a study of CD8 T cells in ankylosing spondylitis. General study results and limits: Matched ankylosing spondylitis synovial fluid reportedly contained a significantly enriched population of disease-linked clones. The authors found the disease-linked clones to be CD8+ and relatively rare in peripheral blood. Seemingly distinctive of ankylosing spondylitis blood was a TCR beta motif formed by eight highly homologous variants.

Germline CDR1 SGHKS, CDR2 YYEKEE (reference sequence). The V end was cut by 6 bases, the J end by 0 bases, with 12 bases between. The CDR3 has 14 amino acids. In making TCR beta libraries, quantitative 5'-RACE with molecular barcodes was used. A single record per CDR3 protein comes from TCRdb applying MiXCR to the 5' RACE reads. Seen here are 290,000 or so distinct CDR3 sequences, about a fifth observed once, and the top ten hold around 3.2%. The sample taken for sequencing was blood, either unsorted or a sorted T cell fraction (not recorded which). The sequence was obtained from a female donor with ankylosing spondylitis or in good health (not recorded which). This rearrangement joins TRBV5-5 to TRBJ1-2; D gene uncertain. The DNA of the CDR3 is TGTGCCAGCATAAACACGACGGCTAACTATGGCTACACCTTC. Protein: CASINTTANYGYTF.